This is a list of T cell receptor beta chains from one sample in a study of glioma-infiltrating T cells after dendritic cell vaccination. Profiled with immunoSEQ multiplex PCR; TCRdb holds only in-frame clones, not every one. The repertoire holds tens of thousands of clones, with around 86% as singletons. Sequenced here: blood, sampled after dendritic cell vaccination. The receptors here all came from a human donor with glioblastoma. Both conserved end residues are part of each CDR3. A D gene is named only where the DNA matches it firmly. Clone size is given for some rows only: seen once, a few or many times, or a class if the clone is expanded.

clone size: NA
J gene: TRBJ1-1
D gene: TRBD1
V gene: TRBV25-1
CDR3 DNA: TGTGCCAGCCGAGCCGGGACAGGCAAAGCTTTCTTT
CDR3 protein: CASRAGTGKAFF

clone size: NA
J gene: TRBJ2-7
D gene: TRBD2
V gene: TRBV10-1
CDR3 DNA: TGCGCCAGCAGTTCCGGGACTAGCTCTAACGAGCAGTACTTC
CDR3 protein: CASSSGTSSNEQYF

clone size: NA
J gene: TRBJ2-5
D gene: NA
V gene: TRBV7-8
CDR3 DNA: TGTGCCAGCAGCCCCACCCAGGGGTCGGAGACCCAGTACTTC
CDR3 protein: CASSPTQGSETQYF

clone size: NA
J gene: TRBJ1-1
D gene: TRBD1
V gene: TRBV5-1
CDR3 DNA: TGCGCCAGCAGTCCACAGGGGGCTGAGGGGACTGAAGCTTTCTTT
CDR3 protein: CASSPQGAEGTEAFF

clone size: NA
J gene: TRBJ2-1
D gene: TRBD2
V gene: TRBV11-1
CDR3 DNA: TGTGCCAGCAGCCCCGGGGGGAGTCATAGATACAATGAGCAGTTCTTC
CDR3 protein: CASSPGGSHRYNEQFF

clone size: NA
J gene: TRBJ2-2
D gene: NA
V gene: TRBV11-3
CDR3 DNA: TGTGCCAGCAGCTTAGGCCCAGGAAACACCGGGGAGCTGTTTTTT
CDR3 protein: CASSLGPGNTGELFF

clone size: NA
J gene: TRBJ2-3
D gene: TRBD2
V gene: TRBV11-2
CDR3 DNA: TGTGCCAGCCGCAGAGCGGGAGTAACCGATACGCAGTATTTT
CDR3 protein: CASRRAGVTDTQYF

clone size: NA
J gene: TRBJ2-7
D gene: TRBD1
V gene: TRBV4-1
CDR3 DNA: TGCGCCAGCAGCCGAAGGACAGGGTTTCGATACGAGCAGTACTTC
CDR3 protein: CASSRRTGFRYEQYF

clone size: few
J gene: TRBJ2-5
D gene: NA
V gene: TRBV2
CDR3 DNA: TGTGCCCACTCTTGGGGGGGCTCCCAAGAGACCCAGTACTTC
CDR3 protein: CAHSWGGSQETQYF

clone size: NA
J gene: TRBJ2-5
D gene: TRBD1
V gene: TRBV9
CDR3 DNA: TGTGCCAGCAGCGTTGAGGGGGCCGGAGAGACCCAGTACTTC
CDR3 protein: CASSVEGAGETQYF

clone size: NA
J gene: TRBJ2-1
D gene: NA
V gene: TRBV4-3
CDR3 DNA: TGCGCCAGCAGCTCGGGACTGAGCTCCTACAATGAGCAGTTCTTC
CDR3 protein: CASSSGLSSYNEQFF

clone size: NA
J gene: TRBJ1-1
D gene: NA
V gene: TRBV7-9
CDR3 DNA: TGTGCCAGCAGCTGGGCGACCGGGGGATTTGAAGCTTTCTTT
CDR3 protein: CASSWATGGFEAFF

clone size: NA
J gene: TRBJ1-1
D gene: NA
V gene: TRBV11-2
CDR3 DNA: TGTGCCAGCAGCTTGATGAGGGGGGGAGGGGAAGCTTTCTTT
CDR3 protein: CASSLMRGGGEAFF

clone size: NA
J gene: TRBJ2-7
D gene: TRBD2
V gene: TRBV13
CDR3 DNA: TGTGCCAGCAGCATCCGGACTAGCGGGAGGGGGTACGAGCAGTACTTC
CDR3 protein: CASSIRTSGRGYEQYF

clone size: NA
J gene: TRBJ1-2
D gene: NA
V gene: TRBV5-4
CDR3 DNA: TGTGCCAGCAGCTTGGACGGGGGAAGGGGCTACACCTTC
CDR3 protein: CASSLDGGRGYTF

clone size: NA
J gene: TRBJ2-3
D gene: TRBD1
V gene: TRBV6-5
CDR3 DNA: TGTGCCAGCAGTCCACCGACAGGGTCCGATACGCAGTATTTT
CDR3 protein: CASSPPTGSDTQYF

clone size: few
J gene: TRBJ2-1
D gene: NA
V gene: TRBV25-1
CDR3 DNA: TGTGCCAGCAGTGATCCCGGAGGTGGGACCTACAATGAGCAGTTCTTC
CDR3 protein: CASSDPGGGTYNEQFF

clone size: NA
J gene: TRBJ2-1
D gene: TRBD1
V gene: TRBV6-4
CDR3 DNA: TGTGCCAGCAGTGCAGTGGCGGGGACAGGCAATGAGCAGTTCTTC
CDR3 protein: CASSAVAGTGNEQFF

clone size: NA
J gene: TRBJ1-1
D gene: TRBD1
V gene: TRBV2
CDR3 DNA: TGTGCCAGCGTGGGGACAGGCGTTAACACTGAAGCTTTCTTT
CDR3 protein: CASVGTGVNTEAFF

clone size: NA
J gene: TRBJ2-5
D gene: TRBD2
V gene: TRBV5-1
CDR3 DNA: TGCGCCAGCAGCTTGGGACTAGCGGGCCTAATGCAAGAGACCCAGTACTTC
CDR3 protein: CASSLGLAGLMQETQYF

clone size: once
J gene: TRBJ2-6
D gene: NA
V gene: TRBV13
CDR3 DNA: TGTGCCAGCAGCCCCTCCTCAGGGGGGGCCAACGTCCTGACTTTC
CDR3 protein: CASSPSSGGANVLTF

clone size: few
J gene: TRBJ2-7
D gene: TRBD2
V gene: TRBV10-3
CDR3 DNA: TGTGCCATCAGTGAGTCGATCCTGAAGACTAGCGGGACACCCTACGAGCAGTACTTC
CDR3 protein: CAISESILKTSGTPYEQYF

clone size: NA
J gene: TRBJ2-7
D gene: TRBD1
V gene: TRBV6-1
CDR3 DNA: TGTGCCAGCAGTCGGGACAGGTCACCCTACGAGCAGTACTTC
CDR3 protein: CASSRDRSPYEQYF

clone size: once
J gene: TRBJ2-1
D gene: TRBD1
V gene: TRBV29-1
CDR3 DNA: TGCAGCGTTGAAGACGGGACAGGTTGGAATGAGCAGTTCTTC
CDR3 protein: CSVEDGTGWNEQFF

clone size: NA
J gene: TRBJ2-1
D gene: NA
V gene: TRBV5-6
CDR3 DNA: TGTGCCAGCAGTTACCGGGACGGGGGATTCGGGGAGCAGTTCTTC
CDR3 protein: CASSYRDGGFGEQFF

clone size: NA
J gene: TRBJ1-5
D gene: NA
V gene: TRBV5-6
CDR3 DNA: TGTGCCAGCAGCTTGGGGGGCGGATTAAGCAATCAGCCCCAGCATTTT
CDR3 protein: CASSLGGGLSNQPQHF

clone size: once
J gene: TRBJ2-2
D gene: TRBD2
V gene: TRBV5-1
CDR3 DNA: TGCGCCAGCAGCGCCTCGGGACTAAACACCGGGGAGCTGTTTTTT
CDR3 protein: CASSASGLNTGELFF

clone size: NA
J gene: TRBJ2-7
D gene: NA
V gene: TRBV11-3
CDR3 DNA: TGTGCCAGCAGCTTAGACGGCGAGGGATACGAGCAGTACTTC
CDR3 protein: CASSLDGEGYEQYF

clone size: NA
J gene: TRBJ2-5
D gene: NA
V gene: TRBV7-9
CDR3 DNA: TGTGCCAGCAGCACCCGACAGGCTCAAGAGACCCAGTACTTC
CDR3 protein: CASSTRQAQETQYF

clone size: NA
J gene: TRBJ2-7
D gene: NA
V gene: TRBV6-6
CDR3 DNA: TGTGCCAGCAGTGCTTCCAGCTACGAGCAGTACTTC
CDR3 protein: CASSASSYEQYF

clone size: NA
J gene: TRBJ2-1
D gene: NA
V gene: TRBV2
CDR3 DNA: TGTGCCAGCAGCTTATCTAGAAATGAGCAGTTCTTC
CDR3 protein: CASSLSRNEQFF

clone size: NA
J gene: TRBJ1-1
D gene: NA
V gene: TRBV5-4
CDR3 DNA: TGTGCCAGCAGCTTGGGGTGGTGGGGGGGCGCGGACACTGAAGCTTTCTTT
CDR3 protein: CASSLGWWGGADTEAFF

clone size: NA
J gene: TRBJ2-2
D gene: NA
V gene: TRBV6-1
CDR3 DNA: TGTGCCAGCAGTGCACCAATCTGGGACATCTCGGACACCGGGGAGCTGTTTTTT
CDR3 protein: CASSAPIWDISDTGELFF

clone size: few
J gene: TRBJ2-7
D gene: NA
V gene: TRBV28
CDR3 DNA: TGTGCCAGCAGTTTACAGGGGCCCCCCTACGAGCAGTACTTC
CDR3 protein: CASSLQGPPYEQYF

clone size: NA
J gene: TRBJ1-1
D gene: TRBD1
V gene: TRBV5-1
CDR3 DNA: TGCGCCAGCAGCTTAGAGGGCAGGGGGGCCATGTTCACTGAAGCTTTCTTT
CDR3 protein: CASSLEGRGAMFTEAFF

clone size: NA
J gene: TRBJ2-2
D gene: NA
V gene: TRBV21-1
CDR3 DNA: TGTGCCAGCAGCAAAGCCCAGGGGGCCGGGGAGCTGTTTTTT
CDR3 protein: CASSKAQGAGELFF

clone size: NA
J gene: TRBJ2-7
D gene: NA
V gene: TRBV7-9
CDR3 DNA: TGTGCCAGCAGCTTGAGACAGATCGATTACGAGCAGTACTTC
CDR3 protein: CASSLRQIDYEQYF

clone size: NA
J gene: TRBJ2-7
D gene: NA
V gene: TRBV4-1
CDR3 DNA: TGCGCCAGCAGCCAAGATCGCAGGGAGCAGTACTTC
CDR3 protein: CASSQDRREQYF

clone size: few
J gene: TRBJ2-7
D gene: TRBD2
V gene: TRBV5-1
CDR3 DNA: TGCGCCAGCAGCTCGACTAGCGGGGACTACGAGCAGTACTTC
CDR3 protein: CASSSTSGDYEQYF

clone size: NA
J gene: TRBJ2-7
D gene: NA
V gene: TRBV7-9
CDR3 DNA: TGTGCCAGCAGCTCCGACAGCTCCTACGAGCAGTACTTC
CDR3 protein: CASSSDSSYEQYF

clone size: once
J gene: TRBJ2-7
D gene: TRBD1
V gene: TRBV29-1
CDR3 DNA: TGCAGCGTTTGTGGGGGAAACAGGGGGTATCACGAGCAGTACTTC
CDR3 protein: CSVCGGNRGYHEQYF

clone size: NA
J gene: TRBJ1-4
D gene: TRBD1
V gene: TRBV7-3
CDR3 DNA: TGTGCCAGCAGCCCGACAGGGAGAACTAATGAAAAACTGTTTTTT
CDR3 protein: CASSPTGRTNEKLFF

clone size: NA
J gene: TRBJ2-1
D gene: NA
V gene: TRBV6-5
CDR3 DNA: TGTGCCAGCAGTAAAAACGTGCGCTCTGAGCAGTTCTTC
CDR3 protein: CASSKNVRSEQFF

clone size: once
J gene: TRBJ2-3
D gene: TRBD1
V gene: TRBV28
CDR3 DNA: TGTGCCAGCAGTTCCGGACAGGGGCCAGATACGCAGTATTTT
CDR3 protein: CASSSGQGPDTQYF

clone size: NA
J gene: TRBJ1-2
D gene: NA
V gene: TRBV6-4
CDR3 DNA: TGTGCCAGCAGTGTGAGGCACTTCTATGGCTACACCTTC
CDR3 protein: CASSVRHFYGYTF

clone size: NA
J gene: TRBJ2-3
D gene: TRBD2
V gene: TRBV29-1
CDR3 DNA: TGCAGCGTTCGGGAGGGTTCAGATACGCAGTATTTT
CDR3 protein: CSVREGSDTQYF

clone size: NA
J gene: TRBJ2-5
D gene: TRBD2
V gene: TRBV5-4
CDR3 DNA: TGTGCCAGCAGTCCAACGACTAGCGGGAGGCATGATGCCCAGTACTTC
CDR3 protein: CASSPTTSGRHDAQYF

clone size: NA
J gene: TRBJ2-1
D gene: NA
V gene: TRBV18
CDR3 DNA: TGTGCCAGCTCACCCTCCTTAGCGGTATACAATGAGCAGTTCTTC
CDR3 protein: CASSPSLAVYNEQFF

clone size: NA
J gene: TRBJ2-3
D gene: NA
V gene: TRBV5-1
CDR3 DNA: TGCGCCAGCAGCCCTGCTCCGGGAAGCACAGATACGCAGTATTTT
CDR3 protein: CASSPAPGSTDTQYF

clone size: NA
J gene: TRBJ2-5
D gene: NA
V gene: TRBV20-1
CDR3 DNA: TGCAGTGCTAGCGGGGAAGAGACCCAGTACTTC
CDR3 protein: CSASGEETQYF

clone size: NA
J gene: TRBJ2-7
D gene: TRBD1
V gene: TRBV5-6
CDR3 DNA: TGTGCCAGCAGCCCATTCACCGGGACAGGGGCCCTCAAGCAGTACTTC
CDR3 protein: CASSPFTGTGALKQYF

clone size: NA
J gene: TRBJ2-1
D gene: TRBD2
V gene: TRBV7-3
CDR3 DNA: TGTGCCAGCAGCTTAGTAGCGGGCCGTAATGAGCAGTTCTTC
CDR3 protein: CASSLVAGRNEQFF

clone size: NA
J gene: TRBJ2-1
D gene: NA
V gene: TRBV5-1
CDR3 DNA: TGCGCCAGCAGCCAAGGGCAGGGATCCTACAATGAGCAGTTCTTC
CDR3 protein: CASSQGQGSYNEQFF

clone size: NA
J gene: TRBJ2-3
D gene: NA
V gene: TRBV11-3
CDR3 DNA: TGTGCCAGCAGCTTAGACGGGAGCAGTGCAGATACGCAGTATTTT
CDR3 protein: CASSLDGSSADTQYF

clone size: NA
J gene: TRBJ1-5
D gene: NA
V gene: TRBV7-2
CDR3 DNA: TGTGCCAGCACCCAGCAACGGGGGGCTTTTCAGCCCCAGCATTTT
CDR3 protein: CASTQQRGAFQPQHF